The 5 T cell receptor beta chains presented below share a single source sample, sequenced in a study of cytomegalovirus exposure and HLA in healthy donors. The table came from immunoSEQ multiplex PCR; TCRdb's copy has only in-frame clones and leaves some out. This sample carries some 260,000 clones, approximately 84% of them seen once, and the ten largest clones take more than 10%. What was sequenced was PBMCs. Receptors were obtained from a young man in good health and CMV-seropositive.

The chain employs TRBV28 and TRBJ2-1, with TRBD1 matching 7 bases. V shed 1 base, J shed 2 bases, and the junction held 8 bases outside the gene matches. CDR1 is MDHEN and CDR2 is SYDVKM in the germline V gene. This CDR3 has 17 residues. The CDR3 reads CASSLSPGTAAYNEQFF. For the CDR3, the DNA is TGTGCCAGCAGTTTATCCCCCGGGACAGCGGCCTACAATGAGCAGTTCTTC. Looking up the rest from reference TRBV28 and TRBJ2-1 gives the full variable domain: DVKVTQSSRYLVKRTGEKVFLECVQDMDHENMFWYRQDPGLGLRLIYFSYDVKMKEKGDIPEGYSVSREKKERFSLILESASTNQTSMYLCASSLSPGTAAYNEQFFGPGTRLTVL.

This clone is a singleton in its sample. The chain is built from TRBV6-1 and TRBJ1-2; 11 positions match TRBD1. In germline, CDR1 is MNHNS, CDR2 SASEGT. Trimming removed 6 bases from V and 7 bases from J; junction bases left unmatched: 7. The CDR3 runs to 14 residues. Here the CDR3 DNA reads TGTGCCAGCAGGGCCGGGACAGGGGGATCTGGCTACACCTTC. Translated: CASRAGTGGSGYTF.

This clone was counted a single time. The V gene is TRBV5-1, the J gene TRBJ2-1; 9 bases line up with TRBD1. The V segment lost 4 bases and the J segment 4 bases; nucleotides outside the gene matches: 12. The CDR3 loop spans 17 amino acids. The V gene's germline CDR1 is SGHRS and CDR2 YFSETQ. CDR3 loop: CASSAFRTGALYNEQFF. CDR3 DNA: TGCGCCAGCAGCGCATTCCGGACAGGGGCTCTTTACAATGAGCAGTTCTTC.

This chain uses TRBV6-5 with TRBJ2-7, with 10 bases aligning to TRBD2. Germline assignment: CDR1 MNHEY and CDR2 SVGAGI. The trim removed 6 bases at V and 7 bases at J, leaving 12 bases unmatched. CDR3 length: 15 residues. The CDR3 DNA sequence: TGTGCCAGCAGCTACCGGGCTAGCGGGAGAGGTGAGCAGTACTTC. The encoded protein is CASSYRASGRGEQYF.

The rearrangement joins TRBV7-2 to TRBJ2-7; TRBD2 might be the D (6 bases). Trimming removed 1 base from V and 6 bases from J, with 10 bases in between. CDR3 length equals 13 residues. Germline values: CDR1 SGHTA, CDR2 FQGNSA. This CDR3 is CASSLELAGEQYF. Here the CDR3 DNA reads TGTGCCAGCAGCTTAGAACTAGCCGGCGAGCAGTACTTC.